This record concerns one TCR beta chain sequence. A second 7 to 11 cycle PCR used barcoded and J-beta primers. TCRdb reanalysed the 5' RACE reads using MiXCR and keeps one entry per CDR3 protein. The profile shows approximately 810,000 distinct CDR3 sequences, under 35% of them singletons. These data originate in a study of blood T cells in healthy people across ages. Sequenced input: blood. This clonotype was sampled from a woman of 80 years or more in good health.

As DNA, the CDR3 is TGTGCCAGCAGCTTAGTTACGGGATACACCGGGGAGCTGTTTTTT. Protein sequence: CASSLVTGYTGELFF. The chain employs TRBV11-3 and TRBJ2-2; the D gene is possibly TRBD2 (5 bases). CDR1 and CDR2 (germline): SGHNT, YENEEA. The CDR3 totals 15 residues. V lost 1 base to trimming and J lost 3 bases, with 9 bases between them. Looking up the rest from reference TRBV11-3 and TRBJ2-2 gives the full variable domain: EAGVVQSPRYKIIEKKQPVAFWCNPISGHNTLYWYLQNLGQGPELLIRYENEEAVDDSQLPKDRFSAERLKGVDSTLKIQPAELGDSAVYLCASSLVTGYTGELFFGEGSRLTVL.